The 24 T cell receptor beta chains reported below all come from one sample, sequenced in a study of beta chain features in type 1 diabetes. All of the isolated RNA was reverse transcribed, so expressed TCRB transcripts were sequenced. Libraries were prepared by immunoSEQ multiplex PCR; TCRdb keeps only in-frame clonotypes and omits some of them. The repertoire has 350,000 to 450,000 clones, approximately 13% of them found once; the top ten carry 0.03% to 0.04%. Sequencing was performed on naive CD4+ T cells from blood. Every receptor here comes from a man aged 30 to 45 in good health.

The V and J genes are TRBV5-1 and TRBJ1-1; TRBD1 is a possible D gene (5 bases). V gave up 3 bases and J gave up 6 bases, with 12 bases separating them. Per the germline V gene, CDR1 is SGHRS and CDR2 is YFSETQ. The CDR3 totals 13 residues. CDR3 nucleotides: TGCGCCAGCAGCTCAGACGGGACGGCTGAAGCTTTCTTT. It codes for CASSSDGTAEAFF.

V is TRBV29-1 and J is TRBJ2-2; TRBD2 matches 11 bases. Germline CDR1 reads SQVTM; CDR2 reads ANQGSEA. V lost 4 bases and J lost 6; bases outside the gene matches: 7. This CDR3 contains 15 residues. CDR3 nucleotides: TGCAGCGTTGCAAGACTAGCGGGACGGTCCGGGGAGCTGTTTTTT. Amino acids: CSVARLAGRSGELFF.

The chain employs TRBV9 and TRBJ1-1, with D tentatively TRBD1 (6 bases). This CDR3 contains 13 residues. V lost 8 bases and J 4 bases, leaving 15 bases between the germline ends. The V gene's germline CDR1 is SGDLS and CDR2 YYNGEE. CDR3 nucleotides: TGTGCCAGTGCTAGGGGGAGTTTCACTGAAGCTTTCTTT. It is translated as CASARGSFTEAFF.

The chain joins TRBV15 to TRBJ2-7; D is perhaps TRBD2 (5 bases). Germline CDR1 and CDR2: LNHNV and YYDKDF (reference sequence). The ends were cut back, 1 base at V and 6 bases at J, with 10 bases in the middle. The CDR3 runs 13 residues. The CDR3 DNA reads as TGTGCCACCAGCAGAGGAGGGCTAGGCGAGCAGTACTTC. Its translation is CATSRGGLGEQYF.

This clone has only a few counts. This rearrangement joins TRBV6-5 to TRBJ1-2; D gene uncertain. The germline CDR1 and CDR2 sequences are MNHEY and SVGAGI. This CDR3 region has 11 residues. V was clipped by 6 bases and J by 8 bases, with 10 bases between them. The CDR3 region is CASRKSWGYTF. DNA for the CDR3: TGTGCCAGCAGGAAAAGTTGGGGCTACACCTTC.

This chain links TRBV30 with TRBJ2-2, with 9 bases identical to TRBD2. The germline V gene has CDR1 GTSNPN and CDR2 SVGIG (reference sequence). Unmatched junction bases numbered 7, after V lost 0 bases and J lost 2 bases. This CDR3 has 17 amino acids. The CDR3 DNA sequence: TGTGCCTGGAGTGTACGGTCTAGCGGGAAAAACACCGGGGAGCTGTTTTTT. Its protein is CAWSVRSSGKNTGELFF.

This clone was found a few times. The chain employs TRBV7-2 and TRBJ1-4; no definite D call. Germline assignment: CDR1 SGHTA and CDR2 FQGNSA. The CDR3 has 13 residues. Trimming left V 5 bases short and J 2 bases short, with 6 bases between. Written as DNA, the CDR3 is TGTGCCAGCAGCCGCGGGACTAATGAAAAACTGTTTTTT. Residues: CASSRGTNEKLFF.

This clone was seen only a few times. The V and J genes are TRBV29-1 and TRBJ1-2, with D tentatively TRBD1 (5 bases). Deletions cut 1 base from V and 3 bases from J, with 12 bases between. This CDR3 is 14 amino acids long. CDR1 and CDR2 (germline): SQVTM, ANQGSEA. Written as DNA, the CDR3 is TGCAGCGTTGAAGGTGGGGGAACCGACTATGGCTACACCTTC. This gives the protein CSVEGGGTDYGYTF.

This sequence joins TRBV7-2 and TRBJ2-1, with D hard to call. V was trimmed by 8 bases and J by 7 bases, leaving 3 bases between them. Germline assignment: CDR1 SGHTA and CDR2 FQGNSA. There are 9 residues in the CDR3. CDR3: CASPNEQFF. The CDR3 bases are TGTGCCAGCCCTAATGAGCAGTTCTTC. Filled out from reference TRBV7-2 and TRBJ2-1, the complete variable domain reads GAGVSQSPSNKVTEKGKDVELRCDPISGHTALYWYRQSLGQGLEFLIYFQGNSAPDKSGLPSDRFSAERTGGSVSTLTIQRTQQEDSAVYLCASPNEQFFGPGTRLTVL.

CDR3 nucleotide sequence: TGTGCCAGCAGCTCCATACGAGGGGATATAGCCAAAAACATTCAGTACTTC. Translated, it gives CASSSIRGDIAKNIQYF. The rearrangement uses TRBV11-2 and TRBJ2-4; D possibly matches TRBD1 or TRBD2 (5 bases each). Germline lookup yields CDR1 SGHAT and CDR2 FQNNGV. Trimming took 4 bases from V and 0 from J, leaving 16 bases between them. The CDR3 length is 17 residues.

The genes are TRBV19 and TRBJ2-3; 13 bases are shared with TRBD2. Germline V lookup: CDR1 LNHDA, CDR2 SQIVND (reference sequence). The CDR3 runs 16 residues. The J segment lost 2 bases and the V segment lost 5 bases, leaving 4 bases of the junction unmatched. CDR3 residues: CASSPLAGGYTDTQYF. As DNA, the CDR3 is TGTGCCAGTAGTCCACTAGCGGGAGGGTACACAGATACGCAGTATTTT.

Only a few counts were recorded for this clone. This chain links TRBV4-3 with TRBJ2-7; 12 nucleotides align to TRBD2. This CDR3 has 18 amino acids. The germline V gene encodes CDR1 LGHNA and CDR2 YSLEER. J was trimmed by 0 bases and V by 4 bases; bases with no gene match: 10. The CDR3 sequence is CASSLRGLAGLSSYEQYV. DNA for the CDR3: TGCGCCAGCAGCCTAAGAGGACTAGCGGGGCTAAGCTCCTACGAGCAGTACGTC.

The chain is built from TRBV19 and TRBJ1-1; D is unclear. Germline V CDR1 and CDR2: LNHDA, SQIVND (reference sequence). Trimming removed 8 bases at V and 1 base at J, with 8 bases between. This CDR3 contains 12 residues. CDR3 nucleotides: TGTGCCAGTGGGAGGTGGAACACTGAAGCTTTCTTT. Its translation is CASGRWNTEAFF.

The chain combines TRBV15 with TRBJ2-1; D tentatively fits TRBD1 or TRBD2 (5 bases each). V was shortened by 4 bases and J by 4 bases, with 20 bases between the two germline ends. The length of the CDR3 is 17 residues. CDR1 and CDR2 from the germline V gene are LNHNV and YYDKDF (reference sequence). CDR3 coding DNA: TGTGCCACCAGCACGGCCGAGGGGCGCCGCTGGTACAATGAGCAGTTCTTC. It yields the protein CATSTAEGRRWYNEQFF.

This clone came up a few times. This chain joins TRBV2 and TRBJ2-2; D not certain. Between the trimmed V and J ends, which lost 6 bases and 1 base, there was a span of 3 bases. The CDR3 has 12 residues. Looked up from germline, CDR1 is SNHLY and CDR2 is FYNNEI. CDR3 protein: CASSKNTGELFF. The CDR3 region has the DNA TGTGCCAGCAGCAAGAACACCGGGGAGCTGTTTTTT.

The table lists this clone with a few counts. The rearrangement links TRBV4-3 to TRBJ1-4, with D unclear. Germline V CDR1 and CDR2: LGHNA, YSLEER. Trimming removed 1 base at V and 4 bases at J, with 13 bases between. The CDR3 loop spans 16 amino acids. The CDR3 region has the DNA TGCGCCAGCAGCCAAGGAATAACCAGATTTAATGAAAAACTGTTTTTT. Its translation is CASSQGITRFNEKLFF.

This clone was counted only a few times. The genes are TRBV15 and TRBJ2-3; 8 nucleotides agree with TRBD1. Looked up from germline, CDR1 is LNHNV and CDR2 is YYDKDF (reference sequence). The CDR3 length is 16 residues. The J segment lost 5 bases and the V segment lost 4 bases, leaving 11 bases of the junction unmatched. CDR3: CATSTPGQGKVDTQYF. In DNA form, the CDR3 reads TGTGCCACCAGCACCCCCGGACAGGGAAAAGTAGATACGCAGTATTTT.

The chain uses TRBV18 and TRBJ2-7; unclear D gene. The CDR3 contains 14 residues. Germline V gene lookup returns CDR1 KGHSH and CDR2 LQKENI. Trimming removed 3 bases from V and 0 bases from J, with 9 bases in between. The CDR3 loop is CASSPLDTSYEQYF. The CDR3 nucleotides are TGTGCCAGCTCACCGCTAGACACCTCCTACGAGCAGTACTTC.

This clone has at least ten counts. The V gene is TRBV25-1, the J gene TRBJ2-4; possible D gene TRBD2, 6 bases. Between the trimmed V and J ends, which lost 5 bases and 7 bases, there was a span of 12 bases. Germline loops: CDR1 MGHDK, CDR2 SYGVNS. The CDR3 totals 13 residues. The CDR3 nucleotides read TGTGCCAGCAGTCCCCCGGGGGTGAACATTCAGTACTTC. Encoded protein: CASSPPGVNIQYF. Based on the CDR3 plus reference TRBV25-1 and TRBJ2-4, the full variable domain is EADIYQTPRYLVIGTGKKITLECSQTMGHDKMYWYQQDPGMELHLIHYSYGVNSTEKGDLSSESTVSRIRTEHFPLTLESARPSHTSQYLCASSPPGVNIQYFGAGTRLSVL.

This clone was seen a handful of times. The chain joins TRBV7-2 to TRBJ2-5; D is possibly TRBD2 (5 bases). V was clipped by 5 bases and J by 5 bases, with 12 bases between them. The V gene's germline CDR1 is SGHTA and CDR2 FQGNSA. CDR3 length: 13 residues. For the CDR3, the DNA is TGTGCCAGCAGCCCCCGAGGGTGGGAGACCCAGTACTTC. It encodes CASSPRGWETQYF. Full variable domain (remainder filled in from reference TRBV7-2 and TRBJ2-5): GAGVSQSPSNKVTEKGKDVELRCDPISGHTALYWYRQSLGQGLEFLIYFQGNSAPDKSGLPSDRFSAERTGGSVSTLTIQRTQQEDSAVYLCASSPRGWETQYFGPGTRLLVL.

The sample holds a few counts of this clone. This rearrangement joins TRBV6-5 to TRBJ1-4, with 7 nucleotides matching TRBD1. Germline V gene data show CDR1 as MNHEY and CDR2 as SVGAGI. This CDR3 is 15 amino acids long. J gave up 8 bases and V 0 bases, and 6 bases lay outside the gene matches. CDR3: CASSYSGDRVEKLFF. In DNA, the CDR3 is TGTGCCAGCAGTTACTCTGGCGACAGGGTGGAAAAACTGTTTTTT.

The V and J genes are TRBV7-9 and TRBJ2-5; a weak D match, TRBD2 (5 bases). The V gene's germline CDR1 is SEHNR and CDR2 FQNEAQ (reference sequence). V was clipped by 2 bases and J by 4 bases, with 11 bases between them. The CDR3 consists of 14 residues. CDR3 residues: CASSLSGKGETQYF. CDR3 nucleotide sequence: TGTGCCAGCAGCTTATCCGGGAAGGGAGAGACCCAGTACTTC.

This sequence joins TRBV30 and TRBJ1-2, with 7 bases lining up with TRBD1. The CDR3 has 13 residues. Germline CDR1 is GTSNPN and CDR2 is SVGIG (reference sequence). J gave up 0 bases and V 5 bases, and 3 bases lay outside the gene matches. CDR3 sequence reads: CAWGDSSNYGYTF. For the CDR3, the DNA is TGTGCCTGGGGGGACAGTTCTAACTATGGCTACACCTTC.

Only a few counts were recorded for this clone. V usage is TRBV14 and J usage is TRBJ1-1, with D tentatively TRBD1 (5 bases). Per germline, CDR1 SGHDN and CDR2 FVKESK. The V and J ends lost 1 base and 1 base respectively, with 10 bases between them. This CDR3 contains 15 residues. The CDR3 here is CASSQVQGPNTEAFF. The CDR3 nucleotides read TGTGCCAGCAGCCAAGTCCAGGGCCCGAACACTGAAGCTTTCTTT.